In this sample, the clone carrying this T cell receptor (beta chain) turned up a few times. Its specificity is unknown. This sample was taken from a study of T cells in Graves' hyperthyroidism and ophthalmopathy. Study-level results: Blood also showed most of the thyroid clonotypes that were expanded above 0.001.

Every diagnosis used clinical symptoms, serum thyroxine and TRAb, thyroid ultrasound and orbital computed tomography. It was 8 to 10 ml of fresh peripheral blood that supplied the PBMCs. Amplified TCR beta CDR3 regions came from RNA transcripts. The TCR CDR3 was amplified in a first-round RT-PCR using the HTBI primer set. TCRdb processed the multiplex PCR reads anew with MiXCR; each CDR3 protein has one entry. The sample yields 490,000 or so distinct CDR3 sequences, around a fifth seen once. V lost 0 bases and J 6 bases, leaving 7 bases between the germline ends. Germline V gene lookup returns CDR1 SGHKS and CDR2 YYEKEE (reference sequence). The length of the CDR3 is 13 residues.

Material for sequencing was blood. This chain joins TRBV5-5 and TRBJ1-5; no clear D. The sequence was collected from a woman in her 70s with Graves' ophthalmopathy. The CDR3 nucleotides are TGTGCCAGCAGCTTGGCGGGTTCTCAGCCCCAGCATTTT. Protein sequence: CASSLAGSQPQHF. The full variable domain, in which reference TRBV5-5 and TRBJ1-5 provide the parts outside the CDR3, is DAGVTQSPTHLIKTRGQQVTLRCSPISGHKSVSWYQQVLGQGPQFIFQYYEKEERGRGNFPDRFSARQFPNYSSELNVNALLLGDSALYLCASSLAGSQPQHFGDGTRLSIL.